The sequence of this TCR beta chain was determined in a study of cytomegalovirus exposure and HLA in healthy donors. The data were produced by immunoSEQ multiplex PCR, yet TCRdb's version contains in-frame clones alone and is incomplete. In the table there are tens of thousands of clones, approximately 95% of which are singletons. Sequencing was done on a sample of PBMCs. The receptor's source is a woman under 30 in good health and CMV-seronegative.

DNA of the CDR3: TGTGCCAGCACCCCCAATGACGGGACAGGGGTTCTTGGCAATCAGCCCCAGCATTTT. Protein product: CASTPNDGTGVLGNQPQHF. The rearrangement joins TRBV6-4 to TRBJ1-5; 10 nucleotides agree with TRBD1. The CDR3 consists of 19 residues. Per germline, CDR1 MRHNA and CDR2 SNTAGT. V was pared by 7 bases and J by 2 bases, with 17 bases of the junction left unmatched.